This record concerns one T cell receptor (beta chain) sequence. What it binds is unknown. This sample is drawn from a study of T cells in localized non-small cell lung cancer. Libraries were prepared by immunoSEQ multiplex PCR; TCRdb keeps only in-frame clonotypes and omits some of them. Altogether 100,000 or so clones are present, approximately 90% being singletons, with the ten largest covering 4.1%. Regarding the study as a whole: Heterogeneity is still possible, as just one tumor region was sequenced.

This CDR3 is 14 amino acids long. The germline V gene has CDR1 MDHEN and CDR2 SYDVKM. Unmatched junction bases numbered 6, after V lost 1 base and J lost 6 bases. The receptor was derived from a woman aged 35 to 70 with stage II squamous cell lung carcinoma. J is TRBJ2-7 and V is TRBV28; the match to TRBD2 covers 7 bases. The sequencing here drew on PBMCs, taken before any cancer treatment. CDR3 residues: CASSLLSREGEQYF. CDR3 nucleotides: TGTGCCAGCAGTTTATTGTCCAGGGAGGGCGAGCAGTACTTC. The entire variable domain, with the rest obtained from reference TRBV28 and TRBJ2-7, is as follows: DVKVTQSSRYLVKRTGEKVFLECVQDMDHENMFWYRQDPGLGLRLIYFSYDVKMKEKGDIPEGYSVSREKKERFSLILESASTNQTSMYLCASSLLSREGEQYFGPGTRLTVT.